Only a few counts were recorded for the clone carrying this TCR beta chain. Its antigen is unknown. CDR3 length: 15 amino acids. Germline assignment: CDR1 LGHNA and CDR2 YSLEER. The ends were cut back, 1 base at V and 5 bases at J, with 9 bases in the middle. TCRdb itself ran the reads through MiXCR, one entry per CDR3 protein. The sample includes hundreds of thousands of distinct CDR3 sequences, about 33% of them seen just once. The data are from a study of T cell repertoires in cytomegalovirus infection. Background on the study: Recently identified HLA-C-restricted and well-studied HLA-B-restricted CMV epitopes were used. The public TCR beta signatures pointed to both CMV infection and matching HLA type.

General observations from the study: Identification of carriers of CMV plus the relevant HLA was performed using cumulative public TCR beta family frequency. CMV-specific TCR beta clonotypes restricted by HLA-C dominated the ex vivo response.

The chain combines TRBV4-3 with TRBJ1-6; tentative D call: TRBD1 (5 bases). The TCR was taken from a human donor in good health (CMV status not recorded). Some clones in this sample may be carry-over from other donors' samples. The material was cultured CD8+ T cells from PBMCs, obtained from culture after CMV antigen stimulation. The CDR3 DNA reads TGCGCCAGCAGCCAAGCGTCAGGGAATAATTCACCCCTCCACTTT. It encodes CASSQASGNNSPLHF.